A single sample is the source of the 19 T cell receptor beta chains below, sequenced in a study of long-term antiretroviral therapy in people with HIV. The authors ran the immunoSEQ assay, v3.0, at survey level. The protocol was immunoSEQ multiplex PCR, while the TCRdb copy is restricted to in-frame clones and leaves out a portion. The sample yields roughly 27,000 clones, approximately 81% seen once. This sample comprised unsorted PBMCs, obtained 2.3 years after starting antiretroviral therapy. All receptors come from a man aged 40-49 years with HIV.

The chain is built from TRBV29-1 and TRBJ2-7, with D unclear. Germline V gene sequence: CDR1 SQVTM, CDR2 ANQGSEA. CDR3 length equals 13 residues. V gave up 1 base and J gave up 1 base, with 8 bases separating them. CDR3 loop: CSVEGGRSYEQYF. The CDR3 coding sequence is TGCAGCGTTGAAGGGGGAAGATCCTACGAGCAGTACTTC.

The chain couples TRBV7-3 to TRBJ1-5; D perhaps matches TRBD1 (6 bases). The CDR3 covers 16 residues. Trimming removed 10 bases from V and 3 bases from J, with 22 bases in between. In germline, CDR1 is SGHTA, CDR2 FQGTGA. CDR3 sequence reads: CATNAGGTKFNQPQHF. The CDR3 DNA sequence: TGTGCCACAAACGCCGGGGGCACCAAATTCAATCAGCCCCAGCATTTT.

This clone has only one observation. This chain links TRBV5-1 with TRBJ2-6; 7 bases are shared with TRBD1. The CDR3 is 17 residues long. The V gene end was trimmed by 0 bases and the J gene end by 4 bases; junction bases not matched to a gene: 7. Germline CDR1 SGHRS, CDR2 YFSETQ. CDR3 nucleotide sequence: TGCGCCAGCAGCTTGGAAAGGGGGCCAGCCGGGGCCAACGTCCTGACTTTC. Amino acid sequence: CASSLERGPAGANVLTF. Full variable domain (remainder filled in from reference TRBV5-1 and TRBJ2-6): KAGVTQTPRYLIKTRGQQVTLSCSPISGHRSVSWYQQTPGQGLQFLFEYFSETQRNKGNFPGRFSGRQFSNSRSEMNVSTLELGDSALYLCASSLERGPAGANVLTFGAGSRLTVL.

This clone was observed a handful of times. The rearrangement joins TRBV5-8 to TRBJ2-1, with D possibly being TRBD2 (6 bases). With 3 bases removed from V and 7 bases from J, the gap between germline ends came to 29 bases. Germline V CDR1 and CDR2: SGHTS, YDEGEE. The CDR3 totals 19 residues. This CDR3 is CASSWDGGGTDIYTNEQFF. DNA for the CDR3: TGTGCCAGCAGCTGGGACGGTGGGGGGACTGATATCTATACAAATGAGCAGTTCTTC.

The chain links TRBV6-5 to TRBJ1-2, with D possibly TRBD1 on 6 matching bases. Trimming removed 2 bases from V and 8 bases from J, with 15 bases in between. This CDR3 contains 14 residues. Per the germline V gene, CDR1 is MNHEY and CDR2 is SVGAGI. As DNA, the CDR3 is TGTGCCAGCAGTTACAGTAGGGACATTCGCGGCTACACCTTC. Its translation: CASSYSRDIRGYTF.

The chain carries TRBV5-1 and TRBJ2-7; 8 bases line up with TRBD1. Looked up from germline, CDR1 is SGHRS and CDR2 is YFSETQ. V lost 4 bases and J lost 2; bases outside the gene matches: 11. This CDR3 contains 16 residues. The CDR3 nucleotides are TGCGCCAGCAGCGCAAGTACCGGGACAGGAGCCTACGAGCAGTACTTC. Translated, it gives CASSASTGTGAYEQYF.

CDR3 DNA: TGTGCCAGTAGTATTGGGACTAGCGGGGAGCATATCTCCTACGAGCAGTACTTC. The encoded protein is CASSIGTSGEHISYEQYF. This chain uses TRBV19 with TRBJ2-7; TRBD2 matches at 13 bases. Germline CDR1 LNHDA, CDR2 SQIVND (reference sequence). The length of the CDR3 is 18 residues. Losses at the gene ends were 3 bases for V and 0 bases for J; bases not matched to a gene: 8.

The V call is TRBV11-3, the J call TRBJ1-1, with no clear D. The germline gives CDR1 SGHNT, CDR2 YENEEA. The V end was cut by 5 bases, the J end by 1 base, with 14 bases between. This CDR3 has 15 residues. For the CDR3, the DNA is TGTGCCAGCAGCCCGCGAAAGGGAAGGAACACTGAAGCTTTCTTT. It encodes CASSPRKGRNTEAFF.

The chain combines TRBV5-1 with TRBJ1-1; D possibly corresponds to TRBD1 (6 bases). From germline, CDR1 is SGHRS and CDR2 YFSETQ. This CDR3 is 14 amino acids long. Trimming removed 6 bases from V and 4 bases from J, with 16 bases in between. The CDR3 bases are TGCGCCAGCACGTCACAGGGTTCGACCACTGAAGCTTTCTTT. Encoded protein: CASTSQGSTTEAFF.

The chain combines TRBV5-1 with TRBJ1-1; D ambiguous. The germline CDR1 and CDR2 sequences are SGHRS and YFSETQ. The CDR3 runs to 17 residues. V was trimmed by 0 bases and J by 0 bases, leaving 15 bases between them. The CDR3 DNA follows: TGCGCCAGCAGCTTGGAAGGTTCAGGCCTTATGAACACTGAAGCTTTCTTT. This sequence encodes CASSLEGSGLMNTEAFF.

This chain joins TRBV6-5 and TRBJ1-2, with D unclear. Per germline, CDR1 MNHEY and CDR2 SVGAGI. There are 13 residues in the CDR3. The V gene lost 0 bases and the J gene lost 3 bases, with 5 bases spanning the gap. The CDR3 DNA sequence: TGTGCCAGCAGTTACTCAACCGACTATGGCTACACCTTC. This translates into CASSYSTDYGYTF.

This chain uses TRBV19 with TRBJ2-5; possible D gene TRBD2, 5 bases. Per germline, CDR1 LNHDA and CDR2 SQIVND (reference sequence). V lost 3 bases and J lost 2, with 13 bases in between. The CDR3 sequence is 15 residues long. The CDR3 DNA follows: TGTGCCAGTAGTATCGAGGGTAGGAGGCAAGAGACCCAGTACTTC. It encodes CASSIEGRRQETQYF. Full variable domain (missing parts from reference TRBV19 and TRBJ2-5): DGGITQSPKYLFRKEGQNVTLSCEQNLNHDAMYWYRQDPGQGLRLIYYSQIVNDFQKGDIAEGYSVSREKKESFPLTVTSAQKNPTAFYLCASSIEGRRQETQYFGPGTRLLVL.

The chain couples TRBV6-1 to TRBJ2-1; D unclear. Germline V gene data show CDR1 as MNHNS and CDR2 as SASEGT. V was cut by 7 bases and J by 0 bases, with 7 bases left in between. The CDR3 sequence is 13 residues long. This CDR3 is CASMLSSYNEQFF. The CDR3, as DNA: TGTGCCAGCATGCTGAGCTCCTACAATGAGCAGTTCTTC.

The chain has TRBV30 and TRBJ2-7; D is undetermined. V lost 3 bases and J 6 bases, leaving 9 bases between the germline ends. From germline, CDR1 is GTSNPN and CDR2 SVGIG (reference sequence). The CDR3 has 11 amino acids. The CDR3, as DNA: TGTGCCTGGAGGGGGTTGGTCGAGCAGTACTTC. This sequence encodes CAWRGLVEQYF.

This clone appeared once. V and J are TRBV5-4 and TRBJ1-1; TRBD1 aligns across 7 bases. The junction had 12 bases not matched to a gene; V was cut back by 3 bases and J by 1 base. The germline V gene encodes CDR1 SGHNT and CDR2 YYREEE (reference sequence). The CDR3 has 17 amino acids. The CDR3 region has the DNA TGTGCCAGCAGCTACACCGGGACAGCACGCCAGAACACTGAAGCTTTCTTT. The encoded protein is CASSYTGTARQNTEAFF.

The CDR3 sequence: CASSERPGQGFEKLFF. The CDR3 DNA follows: TGTGCCAGCAGTGAAAGGCCGGGACAGGGTTTTGAAAAACTGTTTTTT. The chain carries TRBV6-1 and TRBJ1-4; 9 nucleotides agree with TRBD1. This CDR3 has 16 residues. The junction had 8 bases not matched to a gene; V was cut back by 2 bases and J by 7 bases. Germline CDR1 and CDR2: MNHNS and SASEGT.

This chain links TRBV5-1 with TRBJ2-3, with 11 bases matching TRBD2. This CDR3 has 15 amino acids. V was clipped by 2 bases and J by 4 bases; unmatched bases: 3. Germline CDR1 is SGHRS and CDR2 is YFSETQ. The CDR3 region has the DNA TGCGCCAGCAGCTTTAGCGGGGGGGTGCCAGATACGCAGTATTTT. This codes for CASSFSGGVPDTQYF.

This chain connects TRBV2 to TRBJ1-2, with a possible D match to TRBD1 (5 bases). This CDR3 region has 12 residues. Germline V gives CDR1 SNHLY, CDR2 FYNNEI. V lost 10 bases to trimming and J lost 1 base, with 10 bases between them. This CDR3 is CATVQGNYGYTF. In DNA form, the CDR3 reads TGTGCCACTGTTCAGGGTAACTATGGCTACACCTTC.

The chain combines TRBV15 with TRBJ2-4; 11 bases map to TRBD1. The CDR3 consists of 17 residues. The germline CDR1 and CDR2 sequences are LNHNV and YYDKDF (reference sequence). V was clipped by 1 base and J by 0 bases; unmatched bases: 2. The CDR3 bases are TGTGCCACCAGCAGAGGGACAGGGGGCTTAGCCAAAAACATTCAGTACTTC. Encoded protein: CATSRGTGGLAKNIQYF.